This TCR beta chain was profiled in a study of T-cell memory formation after mild COVID-19 (dated by TCRdb to the early 2020s). Study-wide context: TCR sequence clusters from the two donors were found to be largely donor specific. T-cell clones expanding and contracting after mild COVID-19 in two donors were tracked by longitudinal TCRalpha and TCRbeta repertoire sequencing. Two young, previously healthy adult volunteers, one female and one male, were included in the cohort. What the research found in general, with its limitations: SARS-CoV-2 specificity was not confirmed for the second-wave clones peaking on day 37. The study included only two mild cases, and larger cohorts that include severe cases with pre-infection samples were judged to be necessary. Contracting CD4+ clones appeared mostly in the CM and EM memory subsets, whereas CD8+ clones were enriched in EMRA. Some responding clones were detected in pre-infection memory, which suggested that pre-existing cross-reactive memory T cells had joined the SARS-CoV-2 response. Clones contracting from day 15 to 85 had balanced CD4/CD8 phenotypes, while a second wave expanding from day 15 to 37 was biased towards CD4+.

PBMCs were isolated by Ficoll-Paque density gradient centrifugation. Instrument used: Illumina NovaSeq 6000. Using 5'RACE with constant-segment primers, TCRalpha and TCRbeta cDNA libraries were constructed, with sample barcodes and unique molecular identifiers added in the process. Trizol reagent was used to extract RNA from every sample. Library amplification was performed in two PCR steps, and a second sample barcode and Illumina TruSeq adapters were introduced in the second step. Libraries were sequenced on an Illumina NovaSeq with 2 x 150 bp paired-end reads. In the paper's pipeline: With migec v1.2.7, reads were demultiplexed and then collapsed into UMI-guided consensus sequences. Using mixcr v2.1.11, UMI consensuses were aligned to TRA and TRB V and J templates and then assembled into clonotypes. A clonotype was counted as expanded or contracted only if both edgeR and NoisET called the change significant, with noise models trained on biological replicates. For edgeR calls, the thresholds were a false discovery rate-adjusted p below 0.01 and a log2 fold-change of 1. As an exploratory analysis of dynamics, max-normalized trajectories of the 1000 most abundant clonotypes were examined by PCA with hierarchical clustering. Separately sequenced CD4+ and CD8+ repertoires were used to assign a CD4 or CD8 phenotype to each responding clone. The public reads were reanalyzed by TCRdb: fastp trimming at Q25, MiXCR alignment, in-frame beta chains only. Entries that share a CDR3 protein sequence are merged under the most common genes and DNA. TCRdb, rather than the study authors, made the V and J calls. This sample holds about 310,000 distinct CDR3 sequences; around a sixth were observed only once. The top ten constitute 22% of the sample.

The CDR3, cysteine through phenylalanine, is 14 amino acids long. Of all the DNA, just the CDR3 is kept, 42 bases in frame from base 1. V was cut back by 4 bases and J by 7 bases, leaving a gap of 13 bases between them. In the germline V gene, CDR1 corresponds to MDHEN and CDR2 to SYDVKM. Details on this clonotype: Its antigen remains undetermined. Within one base of it there is no much larger clone, and no base qualities were kept.

The sequence links TRBV28 to TRBJ1-4; TRBD1 is a weak D gene call, 6 bases matching. Sequences were obtained from PBMCs or a T cell subset sorted from them (not recorded which). The TCR comes from a young man who had mild COVID-19 (a few samples of this study predate the infection). The sample titles of this study are shuffled in the database, so cell type and time point are left out; the donor was told from shared clones. The DNA sequence reads TGTGCCAGCAGTTCGGGGGCGTGGTCTGAAAAACTGTTTTTT. Its translation is CASSSGAWSEKLFF.